Listed here is a single T cell receptor (beta chain). Its specificity is not known. The source of the PBMCs was about 10 ml of fresh peripheral blood. The data originate from a study of T cells in Graves' hyperthyroidism and ophthalmopathy. TCR beta CDR3 sequences were amplified from RNA transcripts. HTBI primers were employed in a first-round RT-PCR of the TCR CDR3. TCRdb reprocessed the multiplex PCR reads via MiXCR and lists one record per CDR3 protein. The sample lists about 700,000 distinct CDR3 sequences, roughly 15% seen once, with around 9.6% in the top ten. Study-level findings and limits: Most thyroid-expanded clonotypes above 0.001 were also found in blood. A 13 V-J signature model discriminated ophthalmopathy versus stable hyperthyroidism.

The source is a woman aged 18 to 35 with Graves' hyperthyroidism. The sample consisted of blood.

The CDR3 DNA follows: TGTGCCAGCAGTTCGACAGGCCACCAAGAGACCCAGTACTTC. Translating it yields CASSSTGHQETQYF. The J gene is TRBJ2-5, the V gene TRBV27; D possibly corresponds to TRBD1 (6 bases). CDR1 is MNHEY, CDR2 SMNVEV, per germline (reference sequence). The V and J ends lost 4 bases and 0 bases respectively, with 9 bases between them. This CDR3 has 14 amino acids.